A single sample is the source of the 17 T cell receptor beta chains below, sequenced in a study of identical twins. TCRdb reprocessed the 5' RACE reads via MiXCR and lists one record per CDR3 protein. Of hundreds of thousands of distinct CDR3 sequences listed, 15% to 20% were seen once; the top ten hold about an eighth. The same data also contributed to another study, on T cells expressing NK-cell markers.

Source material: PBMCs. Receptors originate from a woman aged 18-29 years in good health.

The CDR3 DNA follows: TGTGCCAGCAGCCCAACAGGGCGGGTCTTGTACTTC. Residues: CASSPTGRVLYF. The V call is TRBV9, the J call TRBJ2-7; tentatively, D is TRBD1 (6 bases). Germline V gene data show CDR1 as SGDLS and CDR2 as YYNGEE. This CDR3 contains 12 residues. With 4 bases removed from V and 12 bases from J, the gap between germline ends came to 17 bases. The full variable domain, rest sourced from reference TRBV9 and TRBJ2-7, is DSGVTQTPKHLITATGQRVTLRCSPRSGDLSVYWYQQSLDQGLQFLIQYYNGEERAKGNILERFSAQQFPDLHSELNLSSLELGDSALYFCASSPTGRVLYFGPGTRLTVT.

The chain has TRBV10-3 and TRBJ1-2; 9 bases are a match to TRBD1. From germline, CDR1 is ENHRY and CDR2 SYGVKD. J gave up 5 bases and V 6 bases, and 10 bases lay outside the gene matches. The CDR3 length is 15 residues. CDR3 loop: CAISPQGTGLYGYTF. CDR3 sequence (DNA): TGTGCCATCAGCCCTCAGGGGACAGGGTTGTATGGCTACACCTTC.

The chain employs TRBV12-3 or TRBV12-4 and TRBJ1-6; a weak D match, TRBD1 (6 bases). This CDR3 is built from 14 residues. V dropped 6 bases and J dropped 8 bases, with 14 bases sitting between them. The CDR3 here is CASSSSGGHSPLHF. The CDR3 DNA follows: TGTGCCAGCAGCTCGTCCGGGGGGCATTCACCCCTCCACTTT.

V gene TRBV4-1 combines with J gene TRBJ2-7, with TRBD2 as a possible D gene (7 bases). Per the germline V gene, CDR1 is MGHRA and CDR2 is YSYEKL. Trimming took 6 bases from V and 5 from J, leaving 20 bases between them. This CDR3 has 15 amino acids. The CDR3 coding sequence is TGCGCCAGCAGGGGACTACAGGGAAGATACCACGAGCAGTACTTC. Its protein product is CASRGLQGRYHEQYF.

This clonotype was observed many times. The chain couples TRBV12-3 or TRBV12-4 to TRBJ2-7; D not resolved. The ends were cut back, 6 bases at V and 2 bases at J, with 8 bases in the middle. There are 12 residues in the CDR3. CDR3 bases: TGTGCCAGCAGCCCGAACACCTACGAGCAGTACTTC. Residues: CASSPNTYEQYF.

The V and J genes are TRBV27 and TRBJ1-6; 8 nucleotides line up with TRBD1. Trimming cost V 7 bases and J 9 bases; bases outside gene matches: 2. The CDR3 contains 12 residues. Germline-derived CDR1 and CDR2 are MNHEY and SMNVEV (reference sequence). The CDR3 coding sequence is TGTGCCAGCACAGGGGGCATTTCACCCCTCCACTTT. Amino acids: CASTGGISPLHF.

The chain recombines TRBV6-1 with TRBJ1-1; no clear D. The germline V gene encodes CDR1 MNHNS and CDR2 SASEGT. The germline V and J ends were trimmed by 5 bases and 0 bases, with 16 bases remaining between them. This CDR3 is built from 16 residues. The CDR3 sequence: CASSHITLSMNTEAFF. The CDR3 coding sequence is TGTGCCAGCAGTCATATTACACTGTCCATGAACACTGAAGCTTTCTTT.

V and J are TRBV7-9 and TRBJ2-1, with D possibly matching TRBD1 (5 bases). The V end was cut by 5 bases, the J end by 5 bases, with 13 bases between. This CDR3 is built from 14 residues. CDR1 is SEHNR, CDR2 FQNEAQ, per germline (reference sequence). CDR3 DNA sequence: TGTGCCAGCAGCCTGATCACAGGACACAATGAGCAGTTCTTC. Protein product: CASSLITGHNEQFF.

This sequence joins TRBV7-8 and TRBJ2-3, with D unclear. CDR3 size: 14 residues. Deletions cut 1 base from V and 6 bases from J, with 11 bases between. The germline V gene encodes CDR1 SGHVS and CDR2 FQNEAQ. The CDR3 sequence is CASSLVRFRDTQYF. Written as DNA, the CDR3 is TGTGCCAGCAGCTTAGTCCGGTTCAGGGATACGCAGTATTTT.

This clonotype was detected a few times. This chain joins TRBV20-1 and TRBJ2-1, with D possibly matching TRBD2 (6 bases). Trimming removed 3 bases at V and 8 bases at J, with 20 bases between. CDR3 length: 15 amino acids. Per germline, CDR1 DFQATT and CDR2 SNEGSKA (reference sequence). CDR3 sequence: CSARLGGRGLDEQFF. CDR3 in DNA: TGCAGTGCTAGGCTTGGGGGGAGAGGTTTGGATGAGCAGTTCTTC.

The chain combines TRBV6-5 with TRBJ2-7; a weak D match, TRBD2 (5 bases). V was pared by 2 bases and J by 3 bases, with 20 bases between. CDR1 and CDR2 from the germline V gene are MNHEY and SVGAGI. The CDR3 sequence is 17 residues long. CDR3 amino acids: CASSYPPLGRQFYEQYF. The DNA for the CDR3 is TGTGCCAGCAGTTACCCCCCACTAGGACGGCAGTTCTACGAGCAGTACTTC.

In DNA form, the CDR3 reads TGTGCCAGCAGACGGACTAGCGCAAAAGAGACCCAGTACTTC. This gives the protein CASRRTSAKETQYF. This chain uses TRBV6-1 with TRBJ2-5; TRBD2 aligns across 9 bases. Unmatched junction bases numbered 5, after V lost 6 bases and J lost 3 bases. The CDR3 contains 14 residues. CDR1 MNHNS and CDR2 SASEGT come from the germline V gene.

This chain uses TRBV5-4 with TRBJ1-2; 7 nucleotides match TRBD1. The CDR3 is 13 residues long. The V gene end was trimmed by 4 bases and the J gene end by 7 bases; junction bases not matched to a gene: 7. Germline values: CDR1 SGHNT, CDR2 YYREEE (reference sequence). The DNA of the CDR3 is TGTGCCAGCAGCGCCCACAGGGGTGGTGGCTACACCTTC. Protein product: CASSAHRGGGYTF. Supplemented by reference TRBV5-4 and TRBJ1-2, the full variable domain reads ETGVTQSPTHLIKTRGQQVTLRCSSQSGHNTVSWYQQALGQGPQFIFQYYREEENGRGNFPPRFSGLQFPNYSSELNVNALELDDSALYLCASSAHRGGGYTFGSGTRLTVV.

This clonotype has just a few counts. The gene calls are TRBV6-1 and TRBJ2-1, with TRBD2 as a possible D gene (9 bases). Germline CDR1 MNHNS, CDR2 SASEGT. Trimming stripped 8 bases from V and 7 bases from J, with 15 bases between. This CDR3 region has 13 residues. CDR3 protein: CASQGAGGNEQFF. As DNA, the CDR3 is TGTGCCAGCCAGGGGGCGGGGGGGAATGAGCAGTTCTTC.

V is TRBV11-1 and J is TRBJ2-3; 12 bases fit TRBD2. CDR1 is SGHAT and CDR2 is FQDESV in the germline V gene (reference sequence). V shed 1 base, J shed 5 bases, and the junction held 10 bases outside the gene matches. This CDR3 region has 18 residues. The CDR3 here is CASSLGLAGVSIRDTQYF. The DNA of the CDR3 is TGTGCCAGCAGCTTAGGACTAGCGGGAGTCAGTATCCGAGATACGCAGTATTTT.

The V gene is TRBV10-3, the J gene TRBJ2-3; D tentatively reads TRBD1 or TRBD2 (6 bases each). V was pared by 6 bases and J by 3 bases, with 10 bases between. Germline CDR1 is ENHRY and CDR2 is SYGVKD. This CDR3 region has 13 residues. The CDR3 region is CAIRQGGTDTQYF. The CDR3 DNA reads TGTGCCATCAGGCAAGGGGGGACAGATACGCAGTATTTT.

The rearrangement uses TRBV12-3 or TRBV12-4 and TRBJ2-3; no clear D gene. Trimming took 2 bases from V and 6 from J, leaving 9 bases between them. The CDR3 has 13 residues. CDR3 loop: CASSLRPSDTQYF. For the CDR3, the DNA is TGTGCCAGCAGTTTACGCCCTTCGGATACGCAGTATTTT.